The source of this TCR beta chain is a study of graft-versus-host responses after intestinal transplantation. Study at large: Recipients underwent multivisceral, liver-intestinal, or isolated intestinal transplants. Induction using anti-thymocyte globulin, followed by tacrolimus and steroids for roughly 3 years, was given to all recipients. Study-wide results and limits: Among circulating GvH clones, peak levels were associated with early post-transplant declines in HvG clones. Some GvH clones appeared in ileal mucosa or blood before recipient bone marrow.

Sequenced by immunoSEQ multiplex PCR; TCRdb stores in-frame clones only, minus some. The data hold approximately 110,000 clones, with roughly 92% observed a single time. On this clone itself: Its antigen is not known.

Looked up from germline, CDR1 is SGHNT and CDR2 is YENEEA. V lost 4 bases, J lost 4 bases, and 16 bases stayed unmatched. The CDR3 is made up of 17 amino acids. The TCR originated in a human donor who was the organ donor for an intestinal transplant. The input for sequencing was unstimulated CD4+ T cells sorted from spleen or lymph node cells, taken before transplant. The chain has TRBV11-3 and TRBJ2-7; TRBD2 aligns across 7 bases. The chain's CDR3 is CASSSPPLPCGGYEQYF. The CDR3, as DNA: TGTGCCAGCAGCTCACCTCCCCTGCCGTGCGGGGGATACGAGCAGTACTTC.